This T cell receptor beta chain was retrieved from a study of blood T cell repertoires in COVID-19. The sample holds a few counts of this clone. Looked up from germline, CDR1 is LNHDA and CDR2 is SQIVND (reference sequence). Trimming removed 6 bases from V and 6 bases from J, with 11 bases in between. This CDR3 spans 12 amino acids. In the authors' methods: Amplification with reference gene primers provided the estimates of nucleated cell counts. Assay used: immunoSEQ multiplex PCR; TCRdb lists only in-frame clones, some missing. V and J calls and clone size are given by that table; D and trimming were obtained from the DNA. This sample has around 80,000 clones, with more than 65% found just once.

Sequenced sample: peripheral blood. V and J are TRBV19 and TRBJ1-1; D is undetermined. The receptor was derived from a woman older than 75 with active or convalescent COVID-19. CDR3 DNA: TGTGCCAGTAGATCGACAATCCCTGAAGCTTTCTTT. Its protein is CASRSTIPEAFF. The full variable domain, its missing parts supplied by reference TRBV19 and TRBJ1-1, is DGGITQSPKYLFRKEGQNVTLSCEQNLNHDAMYWYRQDPGQGLRLIYYSQIVNDFQKGDIAEGYSVSREKKESFPLTVTSAQKNPTAFYLCASRSTIPEAFFGQGTRLTVV.